These 16 T cell receptor beta chains originate from one sample sequenced in a study of T cells in Graves' hyperthyroidism and ophthalmopathy. The investigators amplified TCR beta CDR3 regions from RNA transcripts. First-round RT-PCR targeting the TCR CDR3 was performed with the HTBI primer set. TCRdb itself ran the multiplex PCR reads through MiXCR, one entry per CDR3 protein. The sample records roughly 700,000 distinct CDR3 sequences, around 15% being singletons. Sequencing was done on a sample of blood. The receptors here all came from a woman between 18 and 29 years old with Graves' hyperthyroidism.

CDR3 sequence reads: CASGPGQGAAYNEQFF. As DNA, the CDR3 is TGTGCTAGTGGTCCCGGACAGGGGGCGGCCTACAATGAGCAGTTCTTC. V gene TRBV12-5 combines with J gene TRBJ2-1, with TRBD1 matching over 11 bases. The CDR3 is 16 residues long. CDR1 and CDR2 (germline): LGHNT, FRNRAP. Trimming cost V 5 bases and J 2 bases; bases outside gene matches: 5.

The chain combines TRBV18 with TRBJ2-7; 7 nucleotides align to TRBD2. CDR3 size: 16 residues. After removal of 2 bases from V and 3 bases from J, the junction contained 10 bases not matched to a gene. The germline V gene encodes CDR1 KGHSH and CDR2 LQKENI. The chain's CDR3 is CASSPMGRGSSYEQYF. For the CDR3, the DNA is TGTGCCAGCTCACCAATGGGCCGCGGGAGTAGCTACGAGCAGTACTTC.

The chain is built from TRBV15 and TRBJ2-7; D gene uncertain. V was shortened by 0 bases and J by 2 bases, with 5 bases between the two germline ends. The CDR3 loop spans 13 amino acids. CDR1 is LNHNV and CDR2 is YYDKDF in the germline V gene (reference sequence). For the CDR3, the DNA is TGTGCCACCAGCAGAGACAGCCCCTACGAGCAGTACTTC. This translates into CATSRDSPYEQYF.

The genes are TRBV4-1 and TRBJ1-5; perhaps TRBD1 as D (6 bases). V dropped 4 bases and J dropped 5 bases, with 15 bases sitting between them. Germline CDR1 reads MGHRA; CDR2 reads YSYEKL. The CDR3 covers 15 residues. The chain's CDR3 is CASSPSFGGDQPQHF. CDR3 nucleotide sequence: TGCGCCAGCAGCCCAAGTTTTGGGGGCGATCAGCCCCAGCATTTT.

This clonotype showed up many times. As DNA, the CDR3 is TGTGCCAGCAGCCAAGTTCCGGGACTAGCGGCCCGGGAAGATACGCAGTATTTT. This sequence encodes CASSQVPGLAAREDTQYF. The V call is TRBV3-1, the J call TRBJ2-3; 11 bases line up with TRBD2. The V segment lost 1 base and the J segment 5 bases; nucleotides outside the gene matches: 11. The CDR3 contains 18 residues. Germline V gene lookup returns CDR1 LGHDT and CDR2 YNNKEL (reference sequence).

In its sample, this clonotype was seen many times. This chain joins TRBV20-1 and TRBJ2-3, with a possible D match to TRBD2 (5 bases). Between the trimmed V and J ends, which lost 5 bases and 0 bases, there was a span of 12 bases. Germline lookup yields CDR1 DFQATT and CDR2 SNEGSKA (reference sequence). The CDR3 has 14 residues. The CDR3 nucleotides are TGCAGTGCTCCATGGCGGGCGAGCACAGATACGCAGTATTTT. Translation gives CSAPWRASTDTQYF.

This rearrangement joins TRBV27 to TRBJ2-5; D may be TRBD1 (5 bases). This CDR3 has 13 amino acids. Per the germline V gene, CDR1 is MNHEY and CDR2 is SMNVEV (reference sequence). Trimming shortened V by 2 bases and J by 9 bases, and 13 bases separated the two germline ends. CDR3 region: CASSLGATVAQYF. CDR3 DNA: TGTGCCAGCAGTTTAGGGGCCACAGTGGCCCAGTACTTC.

This clonotype was detected many times. The chain has TRBV2 and TRBJ2-1; D unclear. Trimming stripped 8 bases from V and 0 bases from J, with 8 bases between. CDR3 length equals 13 residues. Germline V gene sequence: CDR1 SNHLY, CDR2 FYNNEI. This CDR3 is CASQTSSYNEQFF. In DNA form, the CDR3 reads TGTGCCAGCCAGACCAGCTCCTACAATGAGCAGTTCTTC.

This rearrangement joins TRBV7-9 to TRBJ2-2; the D gene could be TRBD1 or TRBD2 (5 bases each). The V and J ends lost 7 bases and 0 bases respectively, with 15 bases between them. This CDR3 has 16 amino acids. Looked up from germline, CDR1 is SEHNR and CDR2 is FQNEAQ (reference sequence). The CDR3 spells CASTPIGTANTGELFF. The CDR3 nucleotides are TGTGCCAGCACCCCCATCGGGACCGCGAACACCGGGGAGCTGTTTTTT.

The V call is TRBV30, the J call TRBJ2-1; TRBD2 aligns across 7 bases. Unmatched junction bases numbered 5, after V lost 2 bases and J lost 4 bases. The germline V gene has CDR1 GTSNPN and CDR2 SVGIG (reference sequence). The CDR3 loop spans 14 amino acids. CDR3 protein: CAWSTGTTYNEQFF. The CDR3 DNA is TGTGCCTGGAGTACCGGGACTACATACAATGAGCAGTTCTTC.

This rearrangement joins TRBV19 to TRBJ2-1, with 8 bases that match TRBD1. Trimming cost V 5 bases and J 3 bases; bases outside gene matches: 6. Germline V gives CDR1 LNHDA, CDR2 SQIVND (reference sequence). The CDR3 has 15 amino acids. The CDR3 spells CASSQGQVGYNEQFF. The CDR3 DNA is TGTGCCAGTAGTCAGGGACAGGTCGGCTACAATGAGCAGTTCTTC. Full variable domain (remainder filled in from reference TRBV19 and TRBJ2-1): DGGITQSPKYLFRKEGQNVTLSCEQNLNHDAMYWYRQDPGQGLRLIYYSQIVNDFQKGDIAEGYSVSREKKESFPLTVTSAQKNPTAFYLCASSQGQVGYNEQFFGPGTRLTVL.

This clonotype was observed a few times. Given a much more abundant clone one base away, this may be a read error. The chain uses TRBV7-2 and TRBJ1-1; D perhaps matches TRBD1 (5 bases). The CDR3 has 14 residues. Trimming took 3 bases from V and 0 from J, leaving 8 bases between them. Per germline, CDR1 SGHTA and CDR2 FQGNSA. DNA for the CDR3: TGTGCCAGCAGCTTCAGGGCCTTGAACACTGAAGCTTTCTTT. It encodes CASSFRALNTEAFF.

This clonotype was counted a few times. The J gene is TRBJ1-5, the V gene TRBV20-1; D is uncertain. Germline lookup yields CDR1 DFQATT and CDR2 SNEGSKA (reference sequence). This CDR3 region has 14 residues. V was trimmed by 3 bases and J by 3 bases, leaving 12 bases between them. The chain's CDR3 is CSASGGSTNQPQHF. The CDR3 DNA reads TGCAGTGCTAGTGGTGGGTCGACCAATCAGCCCCAGCATTTT.

About this clonotype itself: Given a much more abundant clone one base away, this may be a read error. The chain combines TRBV7-8 with TRBJ2-1, with D possibly TRBD2 on 5 matching bases. The CDR3 runs 14 residues. Germline-derived CDR1 and CDR2 are SGHVS and FQNEAQ. V was clipped by 2 bases and J by 5 bases, with 10 bases between them. The CDR3 reads CASSLTGSHNEQFF. The DNA of the CDR3 is TGTGCCAGCAGCTTAACGGGATCGCACAATGAGCAGTTCTTC. Using reference TRBV7-8 and TRBJ2-1 for the parts outside the CDR3, the full variable domain is GAGVSQSPRYKVAKRGQDVALRCDPISGHVSLFWYQQALGQGPEFLTYFQNEAQLDKSGLPSDRFFAERPEGSVSTLKIQRTQQEDSAVYLCASSLTGSHNEQFFGPGTRLTVL.

This clonotype was seen ten or more times. The chain uses TRBV7-2 and TRBJ2-4; possibly TRBD1 for D (6 bases). Germline-derived CDR1 and CDR2 are SGHTA and FQGNSA. The CDR3 is 14 amino acids. Trimming removed 3 bases at V and 7 bases at J, with 13 bases between. The CDR3 DNA reads TGTGCCAGCAGCTTCGGTACAGGGATGAACATTCAGTACTTC. Translated: CASSFGTGMNIQYF. The entire variable domain, with the rest obtained from reference TRBV7-2 and TRBJ2-4, is as follows: GAGVSQSPSNKVTEKGKDVELRCDPISGHTALYWYRQSLGQGLEFLIYFQGNSAPDKSGLPSDRFSAERTGGSVSTLTIQRTQQEDSAVYLCASSFGTGMNIQYFGAGTRLSVL.

The CDR3 region is CASSEWTLSGNTIYF. The DNA of the CDR3 is TGTGCCAGCAGTGAATGGACGCTTTCTGGAAACACCATATATTTT. The genes are TRBV25-1 and TRBJ1-3; no clear D. The V gene lost 1 base and the J gene lost 1 base, with 8 bases spanning the gap. CDR1 and CDR2 from the germline V gene are MGHDK and SYGVNS. This CDR3 has 15 residues.